This T cell receptor (beta chain) originates from a study of cytomegalovirus exposure and HLA in healthy donors. Study as a whole: In an early release, HLA-typed donors contributed 77 million or so unique TCR sequences.

Notes on the study in general: In a later analysis, parvovirus B19, influenza, CMV and Epstein-Barr virus appeared linked to several top co-occurrence clusters. For presence/absence analyses, sequencing depth was assumed to be roughly uniform across donors. Previously analyzed data showed that most TCR beta V segments were productive at a frequency of about 87% or about 30%.

PCR involved 60 Vbeta and 13 Jbeta primers. The data were produced by immunoSEQ multiplex PCR, yet TCRdb's version contains in-frame clones alone and is incomplete. The table records fewer than 40,000 clones, roughly 79% of them present only once. The CDR3 runs to 13 residues. Germline-derived CDR1 and CDR2 are MNHNY and SVGAGI (reference sequence). Trimming cost V 5 bases and J 8 bases, with 13 bases left between them. This clone was detected once. The antigen is undetermined. Sequencing was performed on PBMCs. V usage is TRBV6-6 and J usage is TRBJ1-3, with D perhaps matching TRBD1 (6 bases). The receptor was derived from a woman in her thirties or forties in good health and CMV-seronegative. The CDR3 DNA sequence: TGTGCCAGCAGTAACAGGGTACCGGACACCATATATTTT. Amino acids: CASSNRVPDTIYF.